This T cell receptor (beta chain) was obtained from a study of early T cells in non-severe SARS-CoV-2 infection. In the study overall: Bulk RNA isolated from unsorted whole blood underwent sequencing; chains were not paired. Overall study findings and caveats: VDJdb matching skewed toward anti-spike CD8 responses, missing private and CD4 specificities.

Individual cDNA molecules were tagged with unique molecular identifiers. Via MiXCR, TCRdb re-called the 5' RACE reads, giving one row per CDR3 protein. The sample lists about 58,000 distinct CDR3 sequences; about 13% were seen once. This clonotype was detected many times. What it binds is not known. Sequenced material: whole blood. The sequence was obtained from an adult who was a healthcare worker with PCR-confirmed SARS-CoV-2 infection or an uninfected control (not recorded which).

The CDR3: CASIEGGAGHNEQFF. In DNA, the CDR3 is TGTGCCAGCATCGAGGGGGGGGCAGGTCACAATGAGCAGTTCTTC. The chain joins TRBV7-2 to TRBJ2-1, with TRBD2 as a possible D gene (7 bases). CDR1 is SGHTA and CDR2 is FQGNSA in the germline V gene. Between the trimmed V and J ends, which lost 7 bases and 5 bases, there was a span of 18 bases. This CDR3 has 15 residues.